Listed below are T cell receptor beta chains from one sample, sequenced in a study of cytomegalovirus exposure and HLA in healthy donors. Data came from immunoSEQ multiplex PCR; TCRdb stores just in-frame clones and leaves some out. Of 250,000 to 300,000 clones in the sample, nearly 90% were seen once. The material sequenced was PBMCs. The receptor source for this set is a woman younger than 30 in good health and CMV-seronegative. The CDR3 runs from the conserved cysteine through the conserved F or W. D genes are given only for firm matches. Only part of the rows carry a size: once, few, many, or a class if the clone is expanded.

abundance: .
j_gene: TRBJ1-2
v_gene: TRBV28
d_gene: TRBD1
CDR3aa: CASSIYPPEQGVVYGYTF
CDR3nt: TGTGCCAGCAGTATCTACCCCCCGGAGCAGGGGGTAGTCTATGGCTACACCTTC

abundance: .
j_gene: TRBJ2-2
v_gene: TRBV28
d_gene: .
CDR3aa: CASSLYGGRVIGTGELFF
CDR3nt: TGTGCCAGCAGTTTATACGGGGGGCGTGTTATTGGCACCGGGGAGCTGTTTTTT

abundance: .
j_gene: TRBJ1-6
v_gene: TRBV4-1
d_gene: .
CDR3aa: CASSQELQVGSVYNSPLHF
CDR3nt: TGCGCCAGCAGCCAAGAGTTACAGGTGGGGTCCGTCTATAATTCACCCCTCCACTTT

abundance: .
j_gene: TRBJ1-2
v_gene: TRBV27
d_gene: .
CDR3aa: CASREGGTYGYTF
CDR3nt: TGTGCCAGCAGGGAAGGGGGTACCTATGGCTACACCTTC

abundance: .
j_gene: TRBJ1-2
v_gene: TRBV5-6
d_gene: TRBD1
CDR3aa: CASSLAGQGLYGYTF
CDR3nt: TGTGCCAGCAGCTTGGCGGGACAGGGTCTCTATGGCTACACCTTC

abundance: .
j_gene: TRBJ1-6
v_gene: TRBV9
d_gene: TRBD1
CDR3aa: CASSGQGGYSPLHF
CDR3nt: TGTGCCAGCAGTGGACAGGGGGGATACTCACCCCTCCACTTT

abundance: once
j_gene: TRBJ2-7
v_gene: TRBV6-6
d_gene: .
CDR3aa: CAGPDQGVREQYF
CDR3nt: TGTGCCGGACCCGATCAAGGGGTGCGCGAGCAGTACTTC

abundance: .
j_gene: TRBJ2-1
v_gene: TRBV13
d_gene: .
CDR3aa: CASSLVAGWFGNEQFF
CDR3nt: TGTGCCAGCAGCTTAGTAGCAGGGTGGTTTGGGAATGAGCAGTTCTTC

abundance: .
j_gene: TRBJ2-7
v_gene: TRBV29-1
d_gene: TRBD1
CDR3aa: CSAGQGPRFEQYF
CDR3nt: TGCAGCGCCGGACAGGGCCCTCGGTTTGAGCAGTACTTC

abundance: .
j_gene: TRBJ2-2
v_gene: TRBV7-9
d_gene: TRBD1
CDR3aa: CASSSGQGWFGELFF
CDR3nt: TGTGCCAGCAGCTCAGGACAGGGGTGGTTCGGGGAGCTGTTTTTT

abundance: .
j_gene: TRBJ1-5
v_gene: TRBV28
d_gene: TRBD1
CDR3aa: CASTPPRGTANQPQHF
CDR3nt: TGTGCCAGCACCCCACCCCGGGGGACAGCCAATCAGCCCCAGCATTTT

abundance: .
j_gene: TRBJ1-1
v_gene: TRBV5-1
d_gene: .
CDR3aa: CASSSPGGNTEAFF
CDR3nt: TGCGCCAGCAGCTCTCCCGGGGGGAACACTGAAGCTTTCTTT